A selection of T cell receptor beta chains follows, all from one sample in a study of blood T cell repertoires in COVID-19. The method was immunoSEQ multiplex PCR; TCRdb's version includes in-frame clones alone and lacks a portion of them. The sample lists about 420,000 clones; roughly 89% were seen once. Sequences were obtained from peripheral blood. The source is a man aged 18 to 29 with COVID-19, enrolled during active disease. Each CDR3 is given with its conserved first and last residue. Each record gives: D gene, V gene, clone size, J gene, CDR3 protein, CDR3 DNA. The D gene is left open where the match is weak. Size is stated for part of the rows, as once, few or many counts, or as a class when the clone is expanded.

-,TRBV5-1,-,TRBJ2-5,CASSLSRERETQYF,TGCGCCAGCAGCTTGTCTCGGGAAAGGGAGACCCAGTACTTC
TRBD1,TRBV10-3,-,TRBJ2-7,CAISETGGLEQYF,TGTGCCATCAGTGAGACAGGGGGCCTCGAGCAGTACTTC
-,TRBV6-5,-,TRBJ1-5,CASIIVSNQPQHF,TGTGCCAGCATAATTGTAAGCAATCAGCCCCAGCATTTT
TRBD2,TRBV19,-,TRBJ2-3,CASSIERLAGGTDTQYF,TGTGCCAGTAGTATAGAGAGGCTAGCGGGGGGCACAGATACGCAGTATTTT
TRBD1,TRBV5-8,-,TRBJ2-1,CASSLRTGWNEQFF,TGTGCCAGCAGCTTGAGGACAGGGTGGAATGAGCAGTTCTTC
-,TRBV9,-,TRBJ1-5,CASSVGGDSNQPQHF,TGTGCCAGCAGCGTAGGGGGGGATAGCAATCAGCCCCAGCATTTT
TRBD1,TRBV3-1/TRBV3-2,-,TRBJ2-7,CASSHRDRGYGSEQYF,TGTGCCAGCAGCCATCGGGACAGGGGGTATGGGAGCGAGCAGTACTTC
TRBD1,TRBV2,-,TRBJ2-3,CASRTGGRDTQYF,TGTGCCAGCAGGACAGGGGGGAGGGATACGCAGTATTTT
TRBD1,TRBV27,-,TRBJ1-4,CASSFWGTGREKLFF,TGTGCCAGCAGTTTTTGGGGGACAGGAAGAGAAAAACTGTTTTTT
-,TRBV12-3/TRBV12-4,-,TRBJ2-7,CASSYSSYEQYF,TGTGCCAGCAGCTACAGCTCCTACGAGCAGTACTTC
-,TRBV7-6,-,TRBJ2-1,CASSLGREVHEQFF,TGTGCCAGCAGCTTAGGCAGGGAGGTGCATGAGCAGTTCTTC
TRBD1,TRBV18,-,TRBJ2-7,CASSPLRSGQDTYEQYF,TGTGCCAGCTCACCACTTAGGTCCGGACAGGACACCTACGAGCAGTACTTC
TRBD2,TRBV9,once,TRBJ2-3,CASSVVGLAGDPDTQYF,TGTGCCAGCAGCGTAGTAGGCCTAGCGGGAGATCCAGATACGCAGTATTTT
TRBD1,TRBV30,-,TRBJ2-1,CAWSVGQGAYNEQFF,TGTGCCTGGAGTGTCGGGCAGGGGGCCTACAATGAGCAGTTCTTC
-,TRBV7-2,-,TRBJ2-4,CASSLDRTGIQYF,TGTGCCAGCAGCCTCGACAGGACCGGCATTCAGTACTTC
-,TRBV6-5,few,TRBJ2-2,CASSYSAGELFF,TGTGCCAGCAGTTACTCGGCTGGGGAGCTGTTTTTT
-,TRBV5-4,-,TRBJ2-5,CASSPRGSGGGGETQYF,TGTGCCAGCAGCCCCCGGGGATCCGGGGGCGGGGGAGAGACCCAGTACTTC
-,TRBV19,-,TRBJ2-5,CASSTSRDSSLAQYF,TGTGCCAGTAGTACCAGCCGGGACTCCAGTCTGGCCCAGTACTTC
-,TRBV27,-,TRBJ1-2,CASSSEPGQLANYGYTF,TGTGCCAGCAGTTCCGAACCCGGACAGTTAGCTAACTATGGCTACACCTTC
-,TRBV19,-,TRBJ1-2,CASSIARANGYTF,TGTGCCAGTAGCATCGCCAGGGCAAATGGCTACACCTTC
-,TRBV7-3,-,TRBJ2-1,CASSLGGRRPYNEQFF,TGTGCCAGCAGCTTAGGAGGGCGGAGACCCTACAATGAGCAGTTCTTC
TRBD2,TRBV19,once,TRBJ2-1,CASSLRGTSGGSSYNEQFF,TGTGCCAGTAGTCTCCGCGGGACTAGCGGGGGGAGCTCCTACAATGAGCAGTTCTTC
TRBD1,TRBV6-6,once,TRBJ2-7,CASRNGQGGYEQYF,TGTGCCAGCAGAAACGGACAGGGCGGATACGAGCAGTACTTC
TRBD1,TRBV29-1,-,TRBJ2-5,CSVEGEAGQGGLETQYF,TGCAGCGTTGAAGGGGAGGCAGGACAGGGCGGTTTGGAGACCCAGTACTTC
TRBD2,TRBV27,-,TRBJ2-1,CASSLLSGRARNEQFF,TGTGCCAGCAGTCTCCTTAGCGGGAGGGCCAGGAATGAGCAGTTCTTC
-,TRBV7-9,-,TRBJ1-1,CAGRAGNTEAFF,TGTGCCGGGAGGGCGGGGAACACTGAAGCTTTCTTT
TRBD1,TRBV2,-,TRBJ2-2,CASLFQGTGKNGELFF,TGTGCCAGCTTATTCCAGGGGACAGGGAAGAACGGGGAGCTGTTTTTT
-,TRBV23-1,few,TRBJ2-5,CASIRFGGETQYF,TGCGCCAGCATCAGGTTTGGTGGGGAGACCCAGTACTTC
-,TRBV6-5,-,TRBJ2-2,CASRVDRSNTGELFF,TGTGCCAGCAGAGTTGACAGGTCCAACACCGGGGAGCTGTTTTTT
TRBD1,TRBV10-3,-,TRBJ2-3,CAISESKGKGATDTQYF,TGTGCCATCAGTGAGTCGAAAGGGAAGGGGGCCACAGATACGCAGTATTTT
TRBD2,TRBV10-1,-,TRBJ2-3,CASSSGRAVSDTQYF,TGCGCCAGCAGTAGCGGGAGGGCCGTCTCAGATACGCAGTATTTT
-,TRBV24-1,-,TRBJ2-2,CATSVQGMGELFF,TGTGCCACCAGTGTTCAGGGGATGGGGGAGCTGTTTTTT
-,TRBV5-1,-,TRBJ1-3,CASSYTGTAGNTIYF,TGCGCCAGCAGTTACACAGGGACCGCTGGAAACACCATATATTTT
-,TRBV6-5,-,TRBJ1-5,CASRIQGAGNQPQHF,TGTGCCAGCAGGATACAGGGCGCTGGCAATCAGCCCCAGCATTTT
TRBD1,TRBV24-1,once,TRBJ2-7,CATSDSADRDAYEQYF,TGTGCCACCAGTGATTCCGCGGACAGGGACGCCTACGAGCAGTACTTC
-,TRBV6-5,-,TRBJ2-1,CASSYSWGQNNEQFF,TGTGCCAGCAGTTACTCATGGGGGCAAAACAATGAGCAGTTCTTC
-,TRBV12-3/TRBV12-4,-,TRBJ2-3,CASSFGRDTQYF,TGTGCCAGCAGTTTCGGTAGAGATACGCAGTATTTT
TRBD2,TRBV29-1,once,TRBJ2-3,CSIGLAGSDTQYF,TGCAGCATAGGACTAGCGGGATCAGATACGCAGTATTTT
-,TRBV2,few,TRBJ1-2,CASLEEYGYTF,TGTGCCAGCCTAGAGGAGTATGGCTACACCTTC
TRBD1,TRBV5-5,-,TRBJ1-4,CASSFVGTGGEKLFF,TGTGCCAGCAGCTTTGTCGGGACAGGCGGGGAAAAACTGTTTTTT
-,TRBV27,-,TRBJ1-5,CASSFRGNQPQHF,TGTGCCAGCAGTTTTAGGGGGAATCAGCCCCAGCATTTT
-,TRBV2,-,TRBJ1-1,CASRRQNTEAFF,TGTGCCAGCAGGCGGCAAAACACTGAAGCTTTCTTT